This TCR beta chain was documented in a study of cytomegalovirus exposure and HLA in healthy donors. General study points: A highly shared variant cluster was judged a likely technical artifact.

In the PCR, 60 Vbeta and 13 Jbeta primers were used. Profiled with immunoSEQ multiplex PCR; TCRdb holds only in-frame clones, not every one. The profile covers roughly 200,000 clones, with around 80% appearing a single time and under 4.5% taken by the ten largest. This CDR3 has 16 amino acids. The germline gives CDR1 LGHNA, CDR2 YSLEER. Trimming took 1 base from V and 0 from J; bases not matched to a gene: 2. With regard to this clone: Its antigen remains unidentified.

The clonotype originates from a woman in her thirties in good health and CMV-seropositive. Sequenced material: PBMCs. The chain combines TRBV4-3 with TRBJ1-2; 10 bases line up with TRBD1. The CDR3 loop reads CASSQGDRGTNYGYTF. CDR3 in DNA: TGCGCCAGCAGCCAAGGGGACAGGGGCACTAACTATGGCTACACCTTC.